Below are 24 T cell receptor beta chains sequenced from a single sample in a study of Ad26.COV2.S vaccination and SARS-CoV-2 variants. TCRdb keeps only in-frame clones here, not all; method: immunoSEQ multiplex PCR. Counted here are about 350,000 clones, just over 90% occurring once; the ten biggest clones make up about 3.9%. The sample was peripheral blood, taken after recovery from COVID-19. The source of these receptors is a human donor who had recovered from COVID-19.

The chain couples TRBV10-3 to TRBJ1-1; 7 bases line up with TRBD1. CDR1 is ENHRY and CDR2 is SYGVKD in the germline V gene. The V segment lost 3 bases and the J segment 4 bases; nucleotides outside the gene matches: 2. This CDR3 is 13 amino acids long. The CDR3, as DNA: TGTGCCATCAGTGAAAAGGGGGCCACTGAAGCTTTCTTT. It specifies CAISEKGATEAFF.

V usage is TRBV7-2 and J usage is TRBJ1-4; D possibly corresponds to TRBD1 (6 bases). Germline V CDR1 and CDR2: SGHTA, FQGNSA. This CDR3 contains 16 residues. The V and J ends lost 4 bases and 8 bases respectively, with 20 bases between them. The CDR3 DNA is TGTGCCAGCAGCTCCATACGACAGGACTACGGGGAAAAACTGTTTTTT. Encoded protein: CASSSIRQDYGEKLFF.

The V and J genes are TRBV6-6 and TRBJ1-1, with D hard to call. V was cut by 5 bases and J by 1 base, with 11 bases left in between. Germline V lookup: CDR1 MNHNY, CDR2 SVGAGI (reference sequence). The CDR3 sequence is 14 residues long. The CDR3 region is CASSLRTENTEAFF. The DNA of the CDR3 is TGTGCCAGCAGTCTCCGGACCGAGAACACTGAAGCTTTCTTT.

This clone was detected once. The rearrangement uses TRBV7-3 and TRBJ1-4; TRBD1 matches 9 bases. Germline V gene lookup returns CDR1 SGHTA and CDR2 FQGTGA. V lost 4 bases to trimming and J lost 0 bases; unmatched junction nucleotides: 0. The CDR3 consists of 15 residues. The CDR3 coding sequence is TGTGCCAGCAGCTGGACAGGGGCAACTAATGAAAAACTGTTTTTT. Protein product: CASSWTGATNEKLFF.

The rearrangement links TRBV5-1 to TRBJ1-2, with 9 bases matching TRBD1. The CDR3 contains 13 residues. The germline CDR1 and CDR2 sequences are SGHRS and YFSETQ. V lost 5 bases, J lost 4 bases, and 3 bases stayed unmatched. CDR3 DNA sequence: TGCGCCAGCAGAGGGACAGGGACCTATGGCTACACCTTC. Protein sequence: CASRGTGTYGYTF.

A few counts support this clone. The CDR3 DNA follows: TGTGCCAGCAGTAGACAGGGCGGGAGGTATGGCTACACCTTC. Protein product: CASSRQGGRYGYTF. The V call is TRBV6-5, the J call TRBJ1-2; TRBD1 matches at 7 bases. Germline V gene sequence: CDR1 MNHEY, CDR2 SVGAGI. Trimming cost V 5 bases and J 5 bases; bases outside gene matches: 8. The CDR3 covers 14 residues.

The chain has TRBV5-1 and TRBJ2-5; D might be TRBD2 (6 bases). V lost 0 bases and J 13 bases, leaving 22 bases between the germline ends. CDR3 size: 15 residues. Per the germline V gene, CDR1 is SGHRS and CDR2 is YFSETQ. The CDR3 reads CASSLAVGTPNIGYF. The DNA for the CDR3 is TGCGCCAGCAGCTTGGCCGTGGGGACTCCGAATATCGGGTACTTC.

Worth noting for this clone: At one end, the junction sequence differs from germline, possibly due to a read error. This chain links TRBV4-1 with TRBJ1-1; unclear D gene. Germline lookup yields CDR1 MGHRA and CDR2 YSYEKL. This CDR3 has 12 amino acids. CDR3 sequence reads: CASSQDRQDLAF. CDR3 nucleotide sequence: TGCGCCAGCAGCCAAGATCGACAAGATCTAGCATTT.

The chain links TRBV6-6 to TRBJ2-3; D is unresolved. Trimming removed 0 bases from V and 6 bases from J, with 7 bases in between. This CDR3 comprises 13 residues. Germline CDR1 is MNHNY and CDR2 is SVGAGI (reference sequence). In DNA form, the CDR3 reads TGTGCCAGCAGTTACTCAGGGTGGGATACGCAGTATTTT. Residues: CASSYSGWDTQYF.

The chain uses TRBV11-2 and TRBJ1-3; D may be TRBD1 (5 bases). Trimming removed 4 bases at V and 0 bases at J, with 13 bases between. CDR1 is SGHAT and CDR2 is FQNNGV in the germline V gene. The CDR3 is 16 amino acids. The DNA for the CDR3 is TGTGCCAGCAGCTGGGGGATGGGGACCTCTGGAAACACCATATATTTT. Residues: CASSWGMGTSGNTIYF.

The chain combines TRBV5-8 with TRBJ2-5; 7 bases fit TRBD1. Germline V lookup: CDR1 SGHTS, CDR2 YDEGEE. The CDR3 consists of 15 residues. V was pared by 0 bases and J by 5 bases, with 7 bases of the junction left unmatched. CDR3 in amino acids: CASSLEGGVSETQYF. The CDR3, as DNA: TGTGCCAGCAGCTTGGAAGGGGGCGTCAGTGAGACCCAGTACTTC.

The gene calls are TRBV7-2 and TRBJ2-5, with TRBD1 identical over 9 bases. V lost 5 bases, J lost 5 bases, and 6 bases stayed unmatched. Per the germline V gene, CDR1 is SGHTA and CDR2 is FQGNSA. This CDR3 spans 14 amino acids. The CDR3 spells CASSRDGTGETQYF. The CDR3 region has the DNA TGTGCCAGCAGCAGAGACGGGACAGGGGAGACCCAGTACTTC.

The gene calls are TRBV5-1 and TRBJ1-1; 9 bases align to TRBD1. Per germline, CDR1 SGHRS and CDR2 YFSETQ. This CDR3 is 14 amino acids long. With V trimmed by 4 bases and J by 1 base, 2 bases remained unmatched. CDR3 sequence: CASSGGQGNTEAFF. For the CDR3, the DNA is TGCGCCAGCAGCGGGGGACAGGGGAACACTGAAGCTTTCTTT.

This chain joins TRBV9 and TRBJ2-7, with 7 bases that match TRBD1. CDR1 is SGDLS and CDR2 is YYNGEE in the germline V gene. The ends lost 3 bases at V and 2 bases at J; junction bases unmatched: 8. This CDR3 is built from 15 residues. The CDR3 is CASSADRAFAYEQYF. In DNA form, the CDR3 reads TGTGCCAGCAGCGCAGACAGGGCGTTCGCCTACGAGCAGTACTTC.

Regarding this clone: Other DNA sequences of this sample code for an identical CDR3. The genes are TRBV6-5 and TRBJ1-5; unclear D gene. V was cut by 5 bases and J by 2 bases, with 10 bases left in between. The CDR3 spans 14 residues. Germline lookup yields CDR1 MNHEY and CDR2 SVGAGI. Written as DNA, the CDR3 is TGTGCCAGCAGTCGAGGGTTTGGCAATCAGCCCCAGCATTTT. Translated, it gives CASSRGFGNQPQHF.

V usage is TRBV6-2 or TRBV6-3 and J usage is TRBJ2-3; D ambiguous. The CDR3 runs 11 residues. Germline V gene lookup returns CDR1 MNHEY and CDR2 SVGEGT. Trimming shortened V by 1 base and J by 5 bases, and 1 base separated the two germline ends. The CDR3 nucleotides read TGTGCCAGCAGTTACTTAGATACGCAGTATTTT. It translates to CASSYLDTQYF.

The chain is built from TRBV29-1 and TRBJ2-7, with 7 bases identical to TRBD2. Germline CDR1 reads SQVTM; CDR2 reads ANQGSEA. The CDR3 is made up of 12 amino acids. J was trimmed by 4 bases and V by 5 bases; bases with no gene match: 5. This CDR3 is CSVRLADYEQYF. Written as DNA, the CDR3 is TGCAGCGTTAGGCTAGCGGATTACGAGCAGTACTTC.

The J gene is TRBJ1-1, the V gene TRBV5-1, with TRBD1 as a possible D gene (5 bases). In germline, CDR1 is SGHRS, CDR2 YFSETQ. The CDR3 has 13 amino acids. V shed 4 bases and J shed 8 bases, with 15 bases lying between them. The CDR3: CASSHHQGLEAFF. As DNA, the CDR3 is TGCGCCAGCAGCCACCATCAGGGTCTAGAAGCTTTCTTT.

The chain has TRBV29-1 and TRBJ2-2; 9 bases map to TRBD1. V trimming: 5 bases; J trimming: 5 bases; junction bases outside the gene matches: 9. The CDR3 extends over 15 amino acids. Germline CDR1 SQVTM, CDR2 ANQGSEA. CDR3 residues: CSVRTGEGETGELFF. The CDR3 bases are TGCAGCGTTCGGACAGGGGAGGGGGAGACCGGGGAGCTGTTTTTT.

DNA of the CDR3: TGTGCCAGCTCCCAGAAGACACTCTCCCCTAAGAATTCACCCCTCCACTTT. As protein: CASSQKTLSPKNSPLHF. V usage is TRBV21-1 and J usage is TRBJ1-6; TRBD1 reflects the table's D call only, with no check against the DNA. TRBV21-1 is a recognized pseudogene. The CDR3 extends over 17 amino acids.

The chain links TRBV7-6 to TRBJ1-1; tentatively, D is TRBD1 (5 bases). Germline-derived CDR1 and CDR2 are SGHVS and FNYEAQ. V lost 2 bases, J lost 4 bases, and 8 bases lay in between. The CDR3 has 13 amino acids. The chain's CDR3 is CASSLLGTTEAFF. CDR3 nucleotides: TGTGCCAGCAGCTTACTGGGGACCACTGAAGCTTTCTTT.

The genes are TRBV12-5 and TRBJ1-1, with no clear D. V lost 1 base to trimming and J lost 4 bases, with 13 bases between them. The CDR3 extends over 15 amino acids. Germline CDR1 reads LGHNT; CDR2 reads FRNRAP. The CDR3 spells CASGLGSGKSTEAFF. CDR3 in DNA: TGTGCTAGTGGTTTGGGATCGGGGAAGAGCACTGAAGCTTTCTTT. The full variable domain, completed using reference TRBV12-5 and TRBJ1-1, is DARVTQTPRHKVTEMGQEVTMRCQPILGHNTVFWYRQTMMQGLELLAYFRNRAPLDDSGMPKDRFSAEMPDATLATLKIQPSEPRDSAVYFCASGLGSGKSTEAFFGQGTRLTVV.

This sequence joins TRBV5-6 and TRBJ1-1; D remains ambiguous. The V gene lost 0 bases and the J gene lost 7 bases, with 10 bases spanning the gap. This CDR3 has 13 amino acids. CDR1 and CDR2 from the germline V gene are SGHDT and YYEEEE. CDR3 sequence: CASSLAGLSEAFF. CDR3 DNA: TGTGCCAGCAGCTTGGCGGGATTGAGTGAAGCTTTCTTT.

The gene calls are TRBV5-1 and TRBJ2-3, with a weak D call TRBD2 (5 bases). The ends were cut back, 4 bases at V and 1 base at J, with 16 bases in the middle. The CDR3 sequence is 16 residues long. CDR1 SGHRS and CDR2 YFSETQ come from the germline V gene. The CDR3 bases are TGCGCCAGCAGCGTAAGGGAAGCGGTTCGCACAGATACGCAGTATTTT. Protein product: CASSVREAVRTDTQYF. The entire variable domain, with the rest obtained from reference TRBV5-1 and TRBJ2-3, is as follows: KAGVTQTPRYLIKTRGQQVTLSCSPISGHRSVSWYQQTPGQGLQFLFEYFSETQRNKGNFPGRFSGRQFSNSRSEMNVSTLELGDSALYLCASSVREAVRTDTQYFGPGTRLTVL.